This TCR beta chain was observed in a study of cytomegalovirus exposure and HLA in healthy donors (dated 2017 in TCRdb). The study in broad terms: According to an earlier analysis of 587 of the donors, 200 million or so T cells yielded some 110 million unique TCR beta sequences and about 300 Gb of sequence data. About 320 gigabases of sequencing data and approximately 84 million unique TCR sequences were included in an early release covering 550 to 650 HLA-typed donors. Among the roughly 390 genotyped donors, roughly 80% belonged to the genetic ancestry cluster associated with self-reported Caucasian donors. The study was designed to test whether signatures of past pathogen exposure could be identified by cataloging public T cell receptors. The study used immunosequencing to profile the T cell repertoires of 670 or so subjects and linked those repertoires to cytomegalovirus serostatus. A separate validation cohort of over a hundred different subjects was used in addition to the roughly 700-subject first cohort. To predict cytomegalovirus infection status, the study brought together high-throughput TCR immunosequencing, statistical association of individual TCRs with disease status, and machine learning. In a later analysis, previously published TCR beta repertoires from more than 500 donors were re-analyzed and high-resolution HLA genotyping was added so that TCR occurrence patterns could be studied. In the later analysis, no new phenotypic data were used to find candidate immune exposures; instead, reliance was placed on TCR beta sequences and their occurrence across donors. In an earlier analysis of 587 of the donors, high-throughput TCR beta sequencing was used to judge whether each TCR beta V gene segment behaved as functional or pseudogenic. Donor age, sex, ethnicity and CMV serostatus were collected together with the repertoire data. A later genetic analysis used genome-wide SNP genotypes for about 65% of the 666 donors, treating that subset as a discovery cohort. Every discovery cohort repertoire had been produced on one sequencing platform. Class I and class II HLA loci were covered by the typing at four-digit resolution. Typing coverage differed by locus: A, B, C, DRB1 and DQB1 were typed in about 629-640 donors, DQA1 in 500 to 550, DPA1 in approximately 600, and DPB1 in approximately 450. A handful of DR-DQ haplotypes were handled as single units for association and clustering because linkage in the cohort was strong. Among some 410 genotyped donors of the cohort, an average of about 240,000 unique TCR beta nucleotide sequences were sequenced per donor, around 20% of them non-productive.

The cohort consisted of 650 to 700 healthy bone marrow donors. At the time of sampling, every cohort member was nominally healthy, though immune exposures that went unrecorded were likely present. The donor was CMV seronegative and belonged to the group of more than 300 seronegative cohort members. Each donor provided a peripheral blood sample, and peripheral blood mononuclear cells were used for TCR beta sequencing. Genomic DNA was extracted from the blood cell samples with the Qiagen DNeasy Blood Extraction Kit. What the study reported, not specific to this receptor: Because HLA typing was unavailable for some donors at each locus, only the typed subset was used in association tests. Some IMGT-functional V segments, including TRBV6-2 and TRBV6-3, could not be told apart with the 87-base-pair reads, so those segments were excluded. In the study, some 160 TCR beta chains were listed as associated with cytomegalovirus. A further reported finding was that TCR beta sequences accurately predicted the HLA-A and HLA-B alleles for most subjects in the first cohort. A group of highly shared sequence variants was considered likely to be a technical artifact of the sequencing pipeline. Linkage disequilibrium might explain the correlated functional status among segregating V segments, but an unknown experimental factor could not be excluded. In a later analysis, TCR association rates were found to vary across HLA loci, with the most associated TCRs seen for DRB1 alleles and the fewest for HLA-C alleles. Because counts were too low, some 17 rarely observed V segments, including chromosome 9 orphons, were excluded from the earlier analysis of fewer than 650 of the donors. It was suggested by the authors that the approach could potentially be generalized to other disease states and immunological phenotypes. Most TCR sequences were observed very rarely across donors, whereas some public TCRs were present in many individuals. In a later genetic analysis, a missense DCLRE1C variant was associated with V-gene and J-gene trimming of TCR beta chains, and the association was replicated in an independent cohort. A few of the identified cytomegalovirus-associated TCR beta chains were confirmed in vitro to be specific for cytomegalovirus antigens. According to a later genetic analysis, donors in an Asian-associated ancestry cluster had fewer N-insertions in productive TCRs than the approximately 630-donor mean. The presence/absence analyses assumed that sequencing depth was roughly uniform across donors, and that assumption may not be true. The only immune exposure information available for the cohort was CMV serostatus. In an earlier analysis of 587 of the donors, most TCR beta V segments were observed in productive rearrangements about 90% or about 30% of the time, broadly matching IMGT annotations. Strong co-occurrence of HLA alleles, especially DR and DQ, made assigning TCR associations to individual alleles difficult. The classifier was reported to diagnose cytomegalovirus status with high specificity and sensitivity in both the original and validation cohorts. In a later analysis, several top co-occurrence clusters were reported to appear linked to parvovirus B19, influenza, CMV and Epstein-Barr virus. Only TCR beta chains were sequenced in this cohort, and the absence of alpha or paired-chain data limited detectable features. In a later analysis, most CMV-associated TCR beta chains were found to appear HLA-restricted, with HLA associations seemingly driven largely by CMV exposure. In a later analysis, HLA-associated TCR beta chains were found to be more clonally expanded and to have lower generation probabilities than equally common non-associated chains. Specific HLA alleles were associated with some 15,000 TCR beta sequences at a false discovery rate of 0.05 in a later analysis.

This clone was counted once. The clone's antigen remains unknown. No quality values exist for individual bases; no much larger clone is one base distant. Reading from cysteine to phenylalanine, the CDR3 counts 14 amino acids. The DNA shown is the 42-base CDR3, in frame from base 1. V is shortened by 6 bases, J by 1 base, and the region joining them spans 9 bases. CDR1 SNHLY and CDR2 FYNNEI are derived from the germline V gene. The method behind the library was the immunoSEQ multiplex PCR assay. A mixture of 60 forward primers for TCR Vbeta segments and 13 reverse primers for TCR Jbeta segments was used in the multiplex PCR. A multiplex PCR assay on genomic DNA amplified the CDR3 region of rearranged TCR beta genes. The amplified TCR beta libraries were sequenced on the Illumina HiSeq System as 87-base-pair reads. The study's processing was this. Across the 500 to 700 repertoires, a later analysis counted roughly 77 million unique TCR beta chains, some 11 million of which were shared by at least two donors. Raw reads were error-corrected and collapsed into unique sequences with a nearest-neighbor algorithm that merged closely related sequences to remove PCR and sequencing errors. To assign V, D and J gene segments, CDR3 sequences were aligned to IMGT reference sequences. For a sequence to be retained, a match of at least six nucleotides to both a V gene segment and a J gene segment was required. A rearrangement counted as productive if the CDR3 had no stop codons and remained in frame with V and J, and every other rearrangement counted as non-productive. CDR3 was defined according to IMGT convention as the region running from the second conserved V-encoded cysteine to the conserved J-encoded phenylalanine. The earlier analysis of more than 450 of the donors excluded sequences that lacked an unambiguous match to a single V gene segment. In an earlier analysis of some 590 of the donors, a V segment was called functional when productive rearrangements were above 56.7%, and segregating when the standard deviation between donors exceeded 5%. A statistical classification framework was developed to diagnose cytomegalovirus status using the catalog of TCR beta chain sequences. In a later analysis, V and J genes were assigned by comparing TCR nucleotide sequences against IMGT/GENE-DB human TR gene sequences. Using the TCRdist pipeline, a later analysis assigned CDR3 sequences along with most-parsimonious VDJ recombination scenarios. In a later analysis, every TCR beta chain was defined by the combination of its CDR3 amino acid sequence and its V-gene family, and reads without a unique V-gene family were dropped. In a later analysis, fewer than 650 highly shared, low-generation-probability nucleotide sequences were removed to address suspected cross-contamination and a sequencing artifact. In a later analysis, a clonal expansion index for each public chain was calculated from normalized within-repertoire ranks of inferred template counts. A later analysis computed generation probabilities with a VDJ recombination model fitted to out-of-frame rearrangements, and checked the results against IGoR. In a later analysis, hypergeometric tests were used to score TCR-TCR, TCR-HLA and TCR-CMV co-occurrence, with a repertoire-size bias correction applied to TCR pairs. To estimate false discovery rates, a later analysis permuted the HLA or CMV assignments 20 times. In a later analysis, co-occurring TCRs were grouped with DBSCAN, and TCRdist sequence similarity was added when clustering was performed within HLA-allele-positive subsets. Co-occurrence clustering excluded repertoires with fewer than 30,000 or more than 120,000 public chains, plus five with anomalous nucleotide sharing. In TCRdb, the immuneACCESS table is reduced to in-frame sequences with V and J assigned. These tables do not hold every clone; where another copy was compared, an unresolved V gene accounts for under half, and the others remain unexplained. That table supplies the V and J calls and clone size; D and trimming were determined from the DNA. The sample contains some 96,000 clones, under 80% of them found a single time. Roughly 2% of the sample goes to the ten largest clones.

Recombination linked TRBV2 to TRBJ2-2; 6 matching bases give a weak D call of TRBD2. The TCR comes from a man aged 35 to 55 in good health and CMV-seronegative. The sequencing input was PBMCs. The CDR3 region: CASSGSRNTGELFF. The nucleotides are TGTGCCAGCAGCGGGAGTAGGAACACCGGGGAGCTGTTTTTT.